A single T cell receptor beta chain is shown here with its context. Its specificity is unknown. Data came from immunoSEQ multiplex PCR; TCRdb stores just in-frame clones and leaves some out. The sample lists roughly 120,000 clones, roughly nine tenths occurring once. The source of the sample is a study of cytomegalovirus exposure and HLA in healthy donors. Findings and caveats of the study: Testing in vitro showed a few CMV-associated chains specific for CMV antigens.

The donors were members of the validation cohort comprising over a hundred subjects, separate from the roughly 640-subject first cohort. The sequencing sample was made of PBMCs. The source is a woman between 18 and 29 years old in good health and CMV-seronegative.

This CDR3 is CASSLNRDYSGNTIYF. The CDR3 nucleotides read TGTGCCAGCTCATTAAACAGGGACTACTCTGGAAACACCATATATTTT. V is TRBV18 and J is TRBJ1-3, with a possible D match to TRBD1 (6 bases). V was clipped by 5 bases and J by 0 bases, with 14 bases between them. The germline gives CDR1 KGHSH, CDR2 LQKENI. This CDR3 is built from 16 residues.